The rows below give T cell receptor beta chains drawn from one sample of a study. TCRdb reanalysed the 5' RACE reads using MiXCR and keeps one entry per CDR3 protein. The top ten hold roughly 4.5% of the sample, which has some 40,000 distinct CDR3 sequences, 20% to 25% seen once. Sequencing input: Tregs sorted from a lymph node. The source of these receptors is a female donor with breast cancer. Each CDR3 is given with its conserved first and last residue. The D gene is left open where the match is weak. Expanded clones get a size class; other rows say once, few or many, or leave the size out.

TGTGCCAGCAGCTTCATGGGGAGCACAGATACGCAGTATTTT	CASSFMGSTDTQYF	-	TRBJ2-3	TRBV7-8	many	14
TGTGCCAGCAGTTACACAGCCGACAGGTACGAGACTGAAGCTTTCTTT	CASSYTADRYETEAFF	-	TRBJ1-1	TRBV6-2/TRBV6-3	-	16
TGCAGTGCTTCGGGGGGCGGTAATTCACCCCTCCACTTT	CSASGGGNSPLHF	-	TRBJ1-6	TRBV20-1	few	13
TGTGCCAGCAGCGTAAAGGACAGTCACGGAGAAAAACTGTTTTTT	CASSVKDSHGEKLFF	-	TRBJ1-4	TRBV9	few	15
TGTGCCAGCAGCCGCCCCCCGGTACCATCGGGTGAAAAACTGTTTTTT	CASSRPPVPSGEKLFF	-	TRBJ1-4	TRBV6-1	-	16
TGTGCCAGCAGTTTAAGTTCGGGGGTAATGGGGGGCTACACCTTC	CASSLSSGVMGGYTF	-	TRBJ1-2	TRBV27	many	15
TGCGCCAGCAGCTTGGATGGCTACAATGAGCAGTTCTTC	CASSLDGYNEQFF	-	TRBJ2-1	TRBV5-1	-	13
TGCGCCAGCAGCCAAGATGCGGGGAACACTGAAGCTTTCTTT	CASSQDAGNTEAFF	-	TRBJ1-1	TRBV4-1	medium-sized	14
TGTGCCTGGAGATTGAACTATGGCTACACCTTC	CAWRLNYGYTF	-	TRBJ1-2	TRBV30	few	11
TGTGCCTGGGTCGAGGTGGAGTTCACAGATACGCAGTATTTT	CAWVEVEFTDTQYF	-	TRBJ2-3	TRBV30	-	14
TGCGCCAGCAGCTTTGGGGCAAGCAGCTCCTACGAGCAGTACTTC	CASSFGASSSYEQYF	-	TRBJ2-7	TRBV5-1	-	15
TGTGCCAGCAGTCTCAGGGGGCAGGGGGAACCCCTCCACTTT	CASSLRGQGEPLHF	TRBD1	TRBJ1-6	TRBV28	few	14
TGTGCCATCAGTGAGTCCGGAAACTATGGCTACACCTTC	CAISESGNYGYTF	-	TRBJ1-2	TRBV10-3	many	13
TGTGCCAGCAGCCGGGGGGTAGGGCAGAACTCCTATGGCTACACCTTC	CASSRGVGQNSYGYTF	-	TRBJ1-2	TRBV5-5	few	16
TGTGCCAGCAGCTTAAAAACTAGCTACGAGCAGTACTTC	CASSLKTSYEQYF	-	TRBJ2-7	TRBV7-9	many	13
TGCAGTGGATCTAGTAGCGAGACCCAGTACTTC	CSGSSSETQYF	-	TRBJ2-5	TRBV20-1	many	11
TGTGCCACCAGCAGAGATAGCGTCAGGATAGCGGGGCCCCATGAGCAGTTCTTC	CATSRDSVRIAGPHEQFF	TRBD2	TRBJ2-1	TRBV15	-	18
TGTGCCAGCAGTTTGGCCAGGGCTAGCGGACACCACAATGAGCAGTTCTTC	CASSLARASGHHNEQFF	TRBD2	TRBJ2-1	TRBV12-3/TRBV12-4	many	17
TGCGCCAGCAGCCAAGATATTTCCCAGGGGGCCGGGGAGCTGTTTTTT	CASSQDISQGAGELFF	TRBD1	TRBJ2-2	TRBV4-1	few	16
TGTGCCAGCACCCTAAGTTGGGGGGATACGCAGTATTTT	CASTLSWGDTQYF	-	TRBJ2-3	TRBV7-2	-	13
TGTGCCAGCAGCGAGGGACCAAACTACGAGCAGTACTTC	CASSEGPNYEQYF	-	TRBJ2-7	TRBV9	few	13
TGTGCCAGCTCACAGTACAGGGACCAAGAGACCCAGTACTTC	CASSQYRDQETQYF	-	TRBJ2-5	TRBV18	once	14
TGCGCCAGCAGCCAATTACTAGCGGGAAACACCGGGGAGCTGTTTTTT	CASSQLLAGNTGELFF	TRBD2	TRBJ2-2	TRBV4-1	medium-sized	16
TGTGCCAACCCGACAGGAGCAACCCACGAGCAGTACTTC	CANPTGATHEQYF	-	TRBJ2-7	TRBV27	few	13